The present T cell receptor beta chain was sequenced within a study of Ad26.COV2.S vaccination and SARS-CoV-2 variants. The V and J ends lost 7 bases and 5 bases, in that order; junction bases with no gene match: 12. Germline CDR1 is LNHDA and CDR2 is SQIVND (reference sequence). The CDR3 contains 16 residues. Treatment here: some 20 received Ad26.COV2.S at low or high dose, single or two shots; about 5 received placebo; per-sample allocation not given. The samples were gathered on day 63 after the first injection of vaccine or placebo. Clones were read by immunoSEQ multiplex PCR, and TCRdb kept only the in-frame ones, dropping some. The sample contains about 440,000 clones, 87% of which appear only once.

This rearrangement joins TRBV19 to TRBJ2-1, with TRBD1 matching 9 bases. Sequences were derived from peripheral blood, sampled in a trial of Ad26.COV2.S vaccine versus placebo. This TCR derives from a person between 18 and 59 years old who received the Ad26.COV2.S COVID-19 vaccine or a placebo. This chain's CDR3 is CASTHTGGPRNNEQFF. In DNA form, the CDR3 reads TGTGCCAGTACCCACACAGGGGGCCCGAGGAACAATGAGCAGTTCTTC. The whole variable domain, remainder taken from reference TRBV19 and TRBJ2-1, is DGGITQSPKYLFRKEGQNVTLSCEQNLNHDAMYWYRQDPGQGLRLIYYSQIVNDFQKGDIAEGYSVSREKKESFPLTVTSAQKNPTAFYLCASTHTGGPRNNEQFFGPGTRLTVL.